The 13 T cell receptor beta chains below were found in one sample sequenced in a study of OX40 agonist ivuxolimab in advanced cancers. Sequenced by immunoSEQ multiplex PCR; TCRdb stores in-frame clones only, minus some. The sample has roughly 89,000 clones; around 84% are singletons. This specimen consisted of CD4+ or CD8+ T cells sorted from blood, obtained in a trial of the OX40 agonist ivuxolimab. The receptors stem from an adult with an advanced solid tumor such as melanoma, head and neck, liver or kidney cancer.

The rearrangement links TRBV7-6 to TRBJ2-3; TRBD2 agrees at 9 bases. J gave up 1 base and V 3 bases, and 11 bases lay outside the gene matches. Germline values: CDR1 SGHVS, CDR2 FNYEAQ. The CDR3 is 18 amino acids. In DNA form, the CDR3 reads TGTGCCAGCAGCTTTGGAGTAAAGCGGGGGGCTCGCACAGATACGCAGTATTTT. This codes for CASSFGVKRGARTDTQYF. Filled out from reference TRBV7-6 and TRBJ2-3, the complete variable domain reads GAGVSQSPRYKVTKRGQDVALRCDPISGHVSLYWYRQALGQGPEFLTYFNYEAQQDKSGLPNDRFSAERPEGSISTLTIQRTEQRDSAMYRCASSFGVKRGARTDTQYFGPGTRLTVL.

The chain employs TRBV7-9 and TRBJ2-7; D gene uncertain. This CDR3 is 15 amino acids long. The germline V gene has CDR1 SEHNR and CDR2 FQNEAQ (reference sequence). V lost 4 bases, J lost 2 bases, and 15 bases lay in between. The CDR3 DNA follows: TGTGCCAGCAGCTCCAGTTCCCGTTTTCCCTACGAGCAGTACTTC. Amino acids: CASSSSSRFPYEQYF.

CDR3 sequence: CASSTRPHGQSRANVLTF. The CDR3 DNA reads as TGTGCCAGCAGCACGCGGCCTCACGGACAAAGTCGGGCCAACGTCCTGACTTTC. The chain uses TRBV7-1 and TRBJ2-6; D possibly corresponds to TRBD1 (5 bases). TRBV7-1 is designated an ORF whose function remains uncertain. The germline V and J ends were trimmed by 5 bases and 5 bases, with 22 bases remaining between them. This CDR3 has 18 residues.

The chain carries TRBV7-2 and TRBJ2-5; TRBD2 matches 8 bases. The CDR3 sequence is 16 residues long. Per germline, CDR1 SGHTA and CDR2 FQGNSA. Unmatched junction bases numbered 12, after V lost 2 bases and J lost 7 bases. CDR3 DNA: TGTGCCAGCAGCTTAAGGCGGGAGGCACCCTCGGTGACCCAGTACTTC. Translation gives CASSLRREAPSVTQYF. Looking up the rest from reference TRBV7-2 and TRBJ2-5 gives the full variable domain: GAGVSQSPSNKVTEKGKDVELRCDPISGHTALYWYRQSLGQGLEFLIYFQGNSAPDKSGLPSDRFSAERTGGSVSTLTIQRTQQEDSAVYLCASSLRREAPSVTQYFGPGTRLLVL.

CDR3 bases: TGTGCCAGTAGCTTAAAAAGCGACACCTATGGCTACACCTTC. Translation gives CASSLKSDTYGYTF. The chain uses TRBV19 and TRBJ1-2; D not resolved. With 6 bases removed from V and 4 bases from J, the gap between germline ends came to 15 bases. The CDR3 has 14 amino acids. Germline V gene data show CDR1 as LNHDA and CDR2 as SQIVND (reference sequence).

This chain uses TRBV11-2 with TRBJ2-5, with D unresolved. The J call may be in error: the DNA end matches TRBJ2-7 better. The CDR3 length is 12 residues. In germline, CDR1 is SGHAT, CDR2 FQNNGV. CDR3: CASSRQGLEQYF. CDR3 in DNA: TGTGCCAGCAGCCGGCAAGGGCTCGAGCAGTACTTC.

The chain joins TRBV27 to TRBJ1-1, with D hard to call. The CDR3 runs to 14 residues. The V gene lost 6 bases and the J gene lost 0 bases, with 11 bases spanning the gap. Germline CDR1 is MNHEY and CDR2 is SMNVEV (reference sequence). CDR3 sequence (DNA): TGTGCCAGCAGGTCACCGACATTGAACACTGAAGCTTTCTTT. It translates to CASRSPTLNTEAFF.

V and J are TRBV9 and TRBJ2-1; 8 bases are shared with TRBD2. The CDR3 runs to 16 residues. CDR1 and CDR2 (germline): SGDLS, YYNGEE. V was pared by 4 bases and J by 5 bases, with 11 bases of the junction left unmatched. The CDR3 protein is CASSLRGGGSDNEQFF. The CDR3 DNA reads as TGTGCCAGCAGCCTCCGCGGCGGGGGGTCTGACAATGAGCAGTTCTTC.

The chain carries TRBV2 and TRBJ2-3; 12 positions agree with TRBD2. Germline V lookup: CDR1 SNHLY, CDR2 FYNNEI. The CDR3 loop spans 14 amino acids. V was clipped by 7 bases and J by 8 bases; unmatched bases: 7. The CDR3: CASKLAGGPGTQYF. The CDR3 DNA sequence: TGTGCCAGCAAGCTAGCGGGGGGGCCGGGTACGCAGTATTTT.

The chain carries TRBV18 and TRBJ2-3, with D perhaps given as TRBD1 or TRBD2 (6 bases each). The germline V gene has CDR1 KGHSH and CDR2 LQKENI. The CDR3 totals 16 residues. V shed 0 bases and J shed 2 bases, with 12 bases lying between them. This CDR3 is CASSPPAGGITDTQYF. CDR3 nucleotides: TGTGCCAGCTCACCACCGGCCGGGGGCATCACAGATACGCAGTATTTT.

Of note for this clone: Other DNA variants within this sample encode the same CDR3. The chain couples TRBV29-1 to TRBJ1-1; D remains ambiguous. The CDR3 is 12 amino acids. Trimming took 3 bases from V and 0 from J, leaving 5 bases between them. Germline V CDR1 and CDR2: SQVTM, ANQGSEA. CDR3 residues: CSVETVNTEAFF. The CDR3 bases are TGCAGCGTTGAGACGGTGAACACTGAAGCTTTCTTT.

The table lists this clone with a count of one. V is TRBV9 and J is TRBJ1-1; the D is unclear. Between the trimmed V and J ends, which lost 2 bases and 3 bases, there was a span of 8 bases. The CDR3 has 13 residues. CDR1 and CDR2 (germline): SGDLS, YYNGEE. Here the CDR3 reads CASSVGGHTEAFF. Here the CDR3 DNA reads TGTGCCAGCAGCGTGGGCGGACACACTGAAGCTTTCTTT.

The rearrangement joins TRBV21-1 to TRBJ2-4; the table gives TRBD2 as D, unverified against the DNA. TRBV21-1 is a pseudogene. The length of the CDR3 is 15 residues. For the CDR3, the DNA is TGTGCCAGCAGCAGCGTCGGGGTAAGCAAAAACATTCAGTACTTC. This translates into CASSSVGVSKNIQYF.